This TCR beta chain was recorded in a study of OX40 agonist ivuxolimab in advanced cancers. For the study at large: Patients were dosed intravenously with ivuxolimab at 0.01 to 10 mg/kg every 2 weeks. Patients with prior anti-PD-1, anti-PD-L1 or anti-CTLA-4 therapy were eligible; 40% had some. Broader study findings: Nonresponders, in some cases, also had low normalized T-cell clonal expansion. Antigen specificity was not determined for the expanded peripheral T cells.

This CDR3 has 14 residues. Germline V CDR1 and CDR2: SGHRS, YFSETQ. V dropped 3 bases and J dropped 2 bases, with 10 bases sitting between them. Regarding this clone: Its antigen is not identified.

TCRdb's table, derived via immunoSEQ multiplex PCR, lists solely in-frame clones and lacks some. The repertoire consists of under 85,000 clones, with roughly 85% occurring once and the leading ten covering less than 4%. The material was CD4+ or CD8+ T cells sorted from blood, obtained in a trial of the OX40 agonist ivuxolimab. The chain links TRBV5-1 to TRBJ2-3; tentatively, D is TRBD2 (6 bases). The sequence was obtained from an adult with an advanced solid tumor such as melanoma, head and neck, liver or kidney cancer. CDR3 region: CASSWDSNTDTQYF. The DNA of the CDR3 is TGCGCCAGCAGCTGGGACTCGAACACAGATACGCAGTATTTT.